One and the same sample provided the 24 T cell receptor beta chains below, sequenced in a study of control samples from healthy donors and cancer patients (dated by TCRdb to the early 2020s). Receptor amplification or capture employed the immunoSEQ multiplex PCR assay. TCRdb provides this immuneACCESS table in a form limited to in-frame rearrangements. Some clones are lacking; in checked studies, under half of them reflect an unresolved V gene, and why the rest are absent is not known. The sample table lists 70,000 to 90,000 clones, 94% of them with a count of one. The top ten constitute around 4.7% of the sample. The specimen sequenced was blood. These receptors all come from a woman aged 18-29 years in good health.

The rearrangement joins TRBV28 to TRBJ1-4; a weak D match, TRBD1 (6 bases). The CDR3 spans 15 residues. CDR1 and CDR2 from the germline V gene are MDHEN and SYDVKM. The germline V and J ends were trimmed by 5 bases and 4 bases, with 14 bases remaining between them. The CDR3 coding sequence is TGTGCCAGCAGTCCTATGGACAGCTTTAATGAAAAACTGTTTTTT. Translated, it gives CASSPMDSFNEKLFF.

This chain links TRBV7-8 with TRBJ2-3; 9 bases match TRBD1. The CDR3 runs to 16 residues. Looked up from germline, CDR1 is SGHVS and CDR2 is FQNEAQ. With V trimmed by 3 bases and J by 5 bases, 9 bases remained unmatched. The CDR3 loop is CASSFVGQGKRDTQYF. As DNA, the CDR3 is TGTGCCAGCAGCTTCGTTGGACAGGGGAAAAGAGATACGCAGTATTTT.

The V call is TRBV14, the J call TRBJ2-3; the D gene could be TRBD1 or TRBD2 (5 bases each). This CDR3 is 19 amino acids long. Germline V gene data show CDR1 as SGHDN and CDR2 as FVKESK. Between the trimmed V and J ends, which lost 6 bases and 2 bases, there was a span of 27 bases. The CDR3 region is CASRDSALGEPHHTDTQYF. The CDR3 DNA follows: TGTGCCAGCAGAGACTCTGCTTTGGGGGAGCCCCACCACACAGATACGCAGTATTTT.

The V and J genes are TRBV6-2 or TRBV6-3 and TRBJ2-1; 8 positions match TRBD2. V gave up 10 bases and J gave up 4 bases; unmatched junction bases: 12. Germline CDR1 reads MNHEY; CDR2 reads SVGEGT. The CDR3 contains 15 residues. The CDR3, as DNA: TGTGCCACCACCCCGCCTAGCGGGCTTTACAATGAGCAGTTCTTC. This codes for CATTPPSGLYNEQFF.

In its sample, this clone was seen once. The chain couples TRBV5-4 to TRBJ1-2, with D unresolved. The germline V gene encodes CDR1 SGHNT and CDR2 YYREEE (reference sequence). This CDR3 has 13 amino acids. V was trimmed by 0 bases and J by 7 bases, leaving 10 bases between them. The CDR3, as DNA: TGTGCCAGCAGCTTGGTGTCAGGTGGTGGCTACACCTTC. Residues: CASSLVSGGGYTF.

The genes are TRBV7-3 and TRBJ2-3; D may match TRBD1 or TRBD2 (5 bases each). V was trimmed by 3 bases and J by 4 bases, leaving 8 bases between them. The CDR3 is 13 amino acids. Germline V gene sequence: CDR1 SGHTA, CDR2 FQGTGA. The CDR3 here is CASSLVGADTQYF. The CDR3 DNA is TGTGCCAGCAGCTTGGTGGGGGCAGATACGCAGTATTTT.

The chain uses TRBV10-3 and TRBJ2-3; D gene ambiguous. This CDR3 has 11 residues. The ends were cut back, 8 bases at V and 2 bases at J, with 5 bases in the middle. Germline V gene data show CDR1 as ENHRY and CDR2 as SYGVKD. The CDR3 reads CAIADTDTQYF. CDR3 nucleotides: TGTGCCATCGCGGACACAGATACGCAGTATTTT.

CDR3 protein: CASSPRRGLTYEQYF. Written as DNA, the CDR3 is TGTGCCAGCAGCCCCCGCAGGGGGTTGACCTACGAGCAGTACTTC. The gene calls are TRBV4-2 and TRBJ2-7; 7 bases map to TRBD1. CDR1 and CDR2 from the germline V gene are LGHNA and YNFKEQ. This CDR3 comprises 15 residues. V trimming: 4 bases; J trimming: 2 bases; junction bases outside the gene matches: 8.

This sequence joins TRBV6-4 and TRBJ2-7, with 7 bases matching TRBD1. Unmatched junction bases numbered 10, after V lost 8 bases and J lost 0 bases. This CDR3 region has 15 residues. Germline CDR1 reads MRHNA; CDR2 reads SNTAGT. The CDR3 protein is CASSKYRDSSYEQYF. The CDR3 DNA sequence: TGTGCCAGCTCAAAATACAGGGACAGCTCCTACGAGCAGTACTTC.

The gene calls are TRBV11-2 and TRBJ1-5; a weak D match, TRBD1 (5 bases). Germline CDR1 is SGHAT and CDR2 is FQNNGV. The CDR3 has 17 residues. Deletions cut 1 base from V and 1 base from J, with 14 bases between. The CDR3 is CASSLGRGAKSNQPQHF. In DNA, the CDR3 is TGTGCCAGCAGCTTAGGTAGAGGGGCAAAGAGCAATCAGCCCCAGCATTTT.

V and J are TRBV28 and TRBJ2-7, with D unresolved. The ends were cut back, 2 bases at V and 6 bases at J, with 8 bases in the middle. The CDR3 consists of 12 residues. Germline-derived CDR1 and CDR2 are MDHEN and SYDVKM. Written as DNA, the CDR3 is TGTGCCAGCAGTTTAGTAGGGCGCGAGCAGTACTTC. Protein sequence: CASSLVGREQYF.

The chain links TRBV9 to TRBJ2-3, with TRBD2 matching 9 bases. V trimming: 0 bases; J trimming: 0 bases; junction bases outside the gene matches: 5. The length of the CDR3 is 17 residues. Germline V gene sequence: CDR1 SGDLS, CDR2 YYNGEE. CDR3 protein: CASSVGVSGGSTDTQYF. Written as DNA, the CDR3 is TGTGCCAGCAGCGTAGGCGTTAGCGGGGGTAGCACAGATACGCAGTATTTT.

V and J are TRBV2 and TRBJ1-3; D gene uncertain. The CDR3 extends over 14 amino acids. CDR1 and CDR2 (germline): SNHLY, FYNNEI. V was cut by 3 bases and J by 0 bases, with 6 bases left in between. DNA for the CDR3: TGTGCCAGCAGTGACTCCGACTCTGGAAACACCATATATTTT. It specifies CASSDSDSGNTIYF.

This chain joins TRBV10-1 and TRBJ2-5; D unresolved. In germline, CDR1 is WNHNN, CDR2 SYGVQD (reference sequence). The CDR3 has 15 residues. V was cut by 3 bases and J by 1 base, with 12 bases left in between. The CDR3 sequence is CASSDGGVGQETQYF. The CDR3 nucleotides are TGCGCCAGCAGTGACGGTGGGGTAGGCCAAGAGACCCAGTACTTC.

The table lists this clone with a count of one. The V gene is TRBV19, the J gene TRBJ2-1; no clear D gene. The CDR3 spans 11 residues. V dropped 4 bases and J dropped 15 bases, with 13 bases sitting between them. Germline V lookup: CDR1 LNHDA, CDR2 SQIVND (reference sequence). Here the CDR3 reads CASSKTGPPFF. The CDR3, as DNA: TGTGCCAGTAGTAAAACCGGGCCCCCGTTCTTC. Drawing the rest from reference TRBV19 and TRBJ2-1, the complete variable domain is DGGITQSPKYLFRKEGQNVTLSCEQNLNHDAMYWYRQDPGQGLRLIYYSQIVNDFQKGDIAEGYSVSREKKESFPLTVTSAQKNPTAFYLCASSKTGPPFFGPGTRLTVL.

The chain joins TRBV9 to TRBJ2-7, with D perhaps matching TRBD1 (7 bases). Looked up from germline, CDR1 is SGDLS and CDR2 is YYNGEE. The CDR3 is 14 residues long. V dropped 4 bases and J dropped 2 bases, with 13 bases sitting between them. CDR3 nucleotides: TGTGCCAGCAGCACGGCGGGACAGCCCTACGAGCAGTACTTC. This sequence encodes CASSTAGQPYEQYF.

This clone was seen a single time. The rearrangement links TRBV27 to TRBJ2-7; D is undetermined. This CDR3 has 15 residues. Germline loops: CDR1 MNHEY, CDR2 SMNVEV (reference sequence). V was shortened by 2 bases and J by 7 bases, with 18 bases between the two germline ends. CDR3 region: CASSLRPDRPREQYF. The CDR3 DNA reads TGTGCCAGCAGTTTACGCCCCGACCGACCTCGAGAGCAGTACTTC.

The chain links TRBV6-4 to TRBJ1-2, with a possible D match to TRBD1 (5 bases). V gave up 6 bases and J gave up 8 bases, with 16 bases separating them. Germline CDR1 and CDR2: MRHNA and SNTAGT. The CDR3 sequence is 13 residues long. CDR3 coding DNA: TGTGCCAGCAGCCTCGGGGGAGGAGGCGGCTACACCTTC. The encoded protein is CASSLGGGGGYTF.

The chain combines TRBV11-1 with TRBJ1-2; D unresolved. The CDR3 is 14 residues long. In germline, CDR1 is SGHAT, CDR2 FQDESV (reference sequence). V gave up 1 base and J gave up 7 bases, with 13 bases separating them. CDR3 sequence: CASSLGRPGRGYTF. Written as DNA, the CDR3 is TGTGCCAGCAGCTTAGGCAGGCCCGGACGTGGCTACACCTTC.

The DNA of the CDR3 is TGCGCCAGCAGCCATCCGACAGCTACTTATGGCTACACCTTC. Protein product: CASSHPTATYGYTF. V is TRBV4-1 and J is TRBJ1-2; maybe TRBD1 (5 bases). The V gene's germline CDR1 is MGHRA and CDR2 YSYEKL. V gave up 3 bases and J gave up 5 bases, with 13 bases separating them. CDR3 length: 14 amino acids.

This chain uses TRBV7-2 with TRBJ1-4, with D possibly being TRBD1 (6 bases). Looked up from germline, CDR1 is SGHTA and CDR2 is FQGNSA. V dropped 5 bases and J dropped 7 bases, with 11 bases sitting between them. CDR3 length: 13 residues. This chain's CDR3 is CASSDRTGEKLFF. In DNA, the CDR3 is TGTGCCAGCAGCGACAGGACGGGTGAAAAACTGTTTTTT.

This clone was seen a handful of times. V and J are TRBV15 and TRBJ2-2, with a possible D match to TRBD2 (6 bases). The CDR3 covers 16 residues. Germline loops: CDR1 LNHNV, CDR2 YYDKDF (reference sequence). V lost 1 base and J lost 7, with 16 bases in between. CDR3 loop: CATSRAYEGGDGELFF. CDR3 DNA: TGTGCCACCAGCAGAGCTTATGAGGGCGGGGACGGGGAGCTGTTTTTT. Supplemented by reference TRBV15 and TRBJ2-2, the full variable domain reads DAMVIQNPRYQVTQFGKPVTLSCSQTLNHNVMYWYQQKSSQAPKLLFHYYDKDFNNEADTPDNFQSRRPNTSFCFLDIRSPGLGDTAMYLCATSRAYEGGDGELFFGEGSRLTVL.

The V and J genes are TRBV5-1 and TRBJ2-7, with TRBD2 matching over 8 bases. This CDR3 has 12 residues. In germline, CDR1 is SGHRS, CDR2 YFSETQ. V lost 0 bases to trimming and J lost 8 bases; unmatched junction nucleotides: 1. In nucleotides, the CDR3 is TGCGCCAGCAGCTTGGGCGGGGGGCAGCAGTACTTC. Translation: CASSLGGGQQYF.

As concerns this clone: The identical CDR3 is also encoded by other nucleotide sequences in the sample. The genes are TRBV27 and TRBJ2-5, with D hard to call. This CDR3 has 13 amino acids. Deletions cut 3 bases from V and 5 bases from J, with 10 bases between. From germline, CDR1 is MNHEY and CDR2 SMNVEV (reference sequence). CDR3 residues: CASSFGEQETQYF. The CDR3 nucleotides read TGTGCCAGCAGTTTTGGGGAACAGGAGACCCAGTACTTC.